Listed here are 7 T cell receptor beta chains from one sample, sequenced in a study of blood T cell repertoires in COVID-19. Assay used: immunoSEQ multiplex PCR; TCRdb lists only in-frame clones, some missing. This table has over 130,000 clones, about 87% appearing once. The sample comprised PBMCs or T cells enriched from blood (not recorded which). These receptors were collected from a man between 50 and 59 years old in a cohort exposed to, infected with or recovered from COVID-19 (not recorded which).

This clone was detected only once. Other DNA sequences of this sample code for an identical CDR3. The chain employs TRBV14 and TRBJ1-2; D perhaps matches TRBD1 (6 bases). This CDR3 has 14 residues. Between the trimmed V and J ends, which lost 4 bases and 2 bases, there was a span of 11 bases. Germline lookup yields CDR1 SGHDN and CDR2 FVKESK. The chain's CDR3 is CASSPTTGNYGYTF. The CDR3 DNA reads as TGTGCCAGCAGCCCCACTACAGGGAACTATGGCTACACCTTC. The whole variable domain, filled in from reference TRBV14 and TRBJ1-2, reads EAGVTQFPSHSVIEKGQTVTLRCDPISGHDNLYWYRRVMGKEIKFLLHFVKESKQDESGMPNNRFLAERTGGTYSTLKVQPAELEDSGVYFCASSPTTGNYGYTFGSGTRLTVV.

The V call is TRBV29-1, the J call TRBJ1-2; D is possibly TRBD1 (5 bases). The germline V gene encodes CDR1 SQVTM and CDR2 ANQGSEA. With 0 bases removed from V and 5 bases from J, the gap between germline ends came to 25 bases. The CDR3 contains 18 residues. CDR3 residues: CSVEDRKNSGHSPYGYTF. CDR3 nucleotides: TGCAGCGTTGAAGATCGCAAAAACTCCGGACACTCCCCATATGGCTACACCTTC.

The chain employs TRBV7-8 and TRBJ2-7; 8 bases line up with TRBD2. This CDR3 contains 20 residues. V shed 3 bases and J 0 bases; nucleotides not matched to a gene: 19. In germline, CDR1 is SGHVS, CDR2 FQNEAQ. CDR3 DNA sequence: TGTGCCAGCAGCTTTAATCTCGGGAGGGTCTCTTCGAGTATCTCCTACGAGCAGTACTTC. It encodes CASSFNLGRVSSSISYEQYF.

The rearrangement uses TRBV9 and TRBJ1-4; D unresolved. Germline CDR1 reads SGDLS; CDR2 reads YYNGEE. Trimming left V 2 bases short and J 0 bases short, with 8 bases between. CDR3 length equals 15 residues. Here the CDR3 DNA reads TGTGCCAGCAGCGTGACACCTGCAACTAATGAAAAACTGTTTTTT. It translates to CASSVTPATNEKLFF.

The chain carries TRBV29-1 and TRBJ2-7; TRBD2 aligns across 10 bases. The CDR3 spans 13 residues. V was pared by 7 bases and J by 3 bases, with 6 bases of the junction left unmatched. Germline V gene sequence: CDR1 SQVTM, CDR2 ANQGSEA. CDR3 region: CSGLAGEDYEQYF. The CDR3 DNA is TGCAGCGGTCTAGCGGGGGAGGACTACGAGCAGTACTTC.

The chain links TRBV3-1 (or the pseudogene TRBV3-2) to TRBJ1-1, with 9 nucleotides matching TRBD1. The V gene's germline CDR1 is LGHDT and CDR2 YNNKEL (reference sequence). V was pared by 4 bases and J by 7 bases, with 4 bases of the junction left unmatched. The CDR3 length is 13 residues. CDR3 DNA: TGTGCCAGCAGCCTCGGGACAGGGAATGAAGCTTTCTTT. The encoded protein is CASSLGTGNEAFF.

The V gene is TRBV7-8, the J gene TRBJ2-3, with 9 bases fitting TRBD2. Germline assignment: CDR1 SGHVS and CDR2 FQNEAQ. CDR3 length equals 15 residues. The V gene end was trimmed by 1 base and the J gene end by 4 bases; junction bases not matched to a gene: 3. CDR3 in amino acids: CASSLEGLAPDTQYF. DNA of the CDR3: TGTGCCAGCAGCTTAGAGGGACTAGCCCCAGATACGCAGTATTTT.